The 24 T cell receptor beta chains below all came from one sample that was sequenced in a study of regulatory T cells in long-lasting Graves disease. To make TCR beta libraries, researchers used iRepertoire HTBI primers and Arm-PCR of CDR3 regions. One entry per CDR3 protein results from TCRdb running MiXCR on the multiplex PCR reads. The sample includes hundreds of thousands of distinct CDR3 sequences, around 15% of them seen just once. The time point: newly diagnosed GD, antithyroid drugs for less than 3 months. Extracted PBMC RNA gave rise to the TCR library. These data were likewise used in another study, on T cells in Graves' hyperthyroidism and ophthalmopathy.

Sequences were derived from peripheral blood mononuclear cells (PBMCs), sampled at new diagnosis, from a patient treated with antithyroid drugs. These receptors originate from a man between 18 and 29 years old with Graves disease.

The J gene is TRBJ2-7, the V gene TRBV20-1, with a tentative D call TRBD2 (5 bases). There are 13 residues in the CDR3. CDR1 is DFQATT, CDR2 SNEGSKA, per germline (reference sequence). The ends were cut back, 1 base at V and 2 bases at J, with 9 bases in the middle. The CDR3 sequence: CSARGTHAYEQYF. The CDR3 DNA sequence: TGCAGTGCTAGAGGGACTCATGCCTACGAGCAGTACTTC.

In its sample, this clonotype was seen many times. The chain links TRBV2 to TRBJ2-4; 9 bases are a match to TRBD2. V was clipped by 5 bases and J by 0 bases; unmatched bases: 5. Germline V gene lookup returns CDR1 SNHLY and CDR2 FYNNEI. CDR3 size: 16 residues. CDR3: CASSPIAGVAKNIQYF. CDR3 nucleotides: TGTGCCAGCAGTCCGATAGCGGGAGTAGCCAAAAACATTCAGTACTTC.

This clonotype has at least ten counts. The chain recombines TRBV12-3 or TRBV12-4 with TRBJ2-7; tentatively, D is TRBD2 (5 bases). The CDR3 runs 12 residues. V lost 5 bases, J lost 5 bases, and 10 bases lay in between. Here the CDR3 DNA reads TGTGCCAGCAGTCCCTCGGGGAACGAGCAGTACTTC. Translated, it gives CASSPSGNEQYF.

This clonotype turned up a few times. The junction does not match germline at one end; this may be a read error. CDR3 region: CASSLVKGLAGGSGVF. CDR3 sequence (DNA): TGTGCCAGCAGCTTAGTTAAGGGACTAGCGGGAGGTAGTGGGGTCTTC. V gene TRBV7-2 combines with J gene TRBJ2-1; 15 bases are a match to TRBD2. The CDR3 has 16 residues. Germline V gene lookup returns CDR1 SGHTA and CDR2 FQGNSA.

On this clonotype: This may arise from a read error, as a much more abundant clone is one base away. The chain combines TRBV18 with TRBJ2-7; possibly TRBD2 for D (6 bases). This CDR3 contains 13 residues. The germline CDR1 and CDR2 sequences are KGHSH and LQKENI. The CDR3 coding sequence is TGTGCCAGCCCACCTTGGGGGGTTGACGAGCAGTACTTC. It is translated as CASPPWGVDEQYF.

This clonotype was observed a handful of times. The chain uses TRBV5-1 and TRBJ2-7, with TRBD2 as a possible D gene (6 bases). The CDR3 consists of 15 residues. V dropped 3 bases and J dropped 2 bases, with 15 bases sitting between them. Germline V gene lookup returns CDR1 SGHRS and CDR2 YFSETQ. CDR3 nucleotide sequence: TGCGCCAGCAGCTCCCCCGGGAGTCAGACCTACGAGCAGTACTTC. Translation: CASSSPGSQTYEQYF. Combining the CDR3 with reference TRBV5-1 and TRBJ2-7 gives the whole variable domain KAGVTQTPRYLIKTRGQQVTLSCSPISGHRSVSWYQQTPGQGLQFLFEYFSETQRNKGNFPGRFSGRQFSNSRSEMNVSTLELGDSALYLCASSSPGSQTYEQYFGPGTRLTVT.

The chain couples TRBV27 to TRBJ2-2, with TRBD2 as a possible D gene (6 bases). From germline, CDR1 is MNHEY and CDR2 SMNVEV (reference sequence). The V gene lost 1 base and the J gene lost 4 bases, with 13 bases spanning the gap. This CDR3 is 16 amino acids long. This CDR3 is CASSLLPSAGTGELFF. CDR3 sequence (DNA): TGTGCCAGCAGTTTATTGCCTTCAGCGGGCACCGGGGAGCTGTTTTTT.

Ten or more counts support this clonotype. The rearrangement uses TRBV5-1 and TRBJ2-1; 10 nucleotides align to TRBD2. This CDR3 has 17 residues. The V gene's germline CDR1 is SGHRS and CDR2 YFSETQ. The V gene end was trimmed by 4 bases and the J gene end by 5 bases; junction bases not matched to a gene: 12. The CDR3 DNA reads as TGCGCCAGCAGCGCCGGTCCGAGCGGGAGGGCCAACAATGAGCAGTTCTTC. Translation: CASSAGPSGRANNEQFF.

The table lists this clonotype with a few counts. The V and J genes are TRBV5-5 and TRBJ1-6, with TRBD1 matching 9 bases. This CDR3 spans 19 amino acids. Germline CDR1 reads SGHKS; CDR2 reads YYEKEE (reference sequence). Trimming at V came to 4 bases and at J to 6 bases, leaving 17 bases not matched to a gene. The CDR3 region has the DNA TGTGCCAGCAGCATGGAGGGACAGGGAGGATGGTCGCGTAATTCACCCCTCCACTTT. Residues: CASSMEGQGGWSRNSPLHF.

The V call is TRBV14, the J call TRBJ1-1; TRBD1 might be the D (5 bases). The CDR3 runs 14 residues. The V end lost 4 bases, the J end lost 10 bases, and 19 bases lay between the germline ends. Per germline, CDR1 SGHDN and CDR2 FVKESK. The CDR3 DNA follows: TGTGCCAGCAGCCTACTCGGGACTTCGGGACGAGCTTTCTTT. Its translation: CASSLLGTSGRAFF.

The J gene is TRBJ2-3, the V gene TRBV29-1; a weak D match, TRBD2 (6 bases). Germline V gene lookup returns CDR1 SQVTM and CDR2 ANQGSEA. The CDR3 covers 11 residues. Trimming cost V 2 bases and J 10 bases, with 10 bases left between them. The CDR3 spells CSVELGSPQYF. CDR3 bases: TGCAGCGTTGAACTCGGGAGCCCGCAGTATTTT.

On this clonotype itself: One junction end does not reproduce the germline sequence, and a read error may be involved. CDR3 residues: CASSLDGTSGRVLGF. The CDR3, as DNA: TGTGCCAGCAGCCTAGACGGGACTAGCGGGAGGGTTTTGGGCTTC. The chain combines TRBV7-3 with TRBJ2-7, with 16 bases fitting TRBD2. Germline assignment: CDR1 SGHTA and CDR2 FQGTGA. The CDR3 is 15 amino acids.

This clonotype was seen repeatedly, ten times or more. The chain has TRBV7-8 and TRBJ1-4, with D uncertain. Trimming pared 4 bases from V and 8 bases from J, leaving 11 bases between. Germline V gene lookup returns CDR1 SGHVS and CDR2 FQNEAQ. CDR3 length equals 13 residues. CDR3 in amino acids: CASSSLGWEKLFF. In nucleotides, the CDR3 is TGTGCCAGCAGCTCGCTCGGTTGGGAAAAACTGTTTTTT.

This clonotype has ten or more counts. This chain connects TRBV20-1 to TRBJ1-1; D might be TRBD1 (5 bases). CDR1 and CDR2 (germline): DFQATT, SNEGSKA (reference sequence). V lost 4 bases and J 1 base, leaving 22 bases between the germline ends. This CDR3 spans 17 amino acids. CDR3 DNA: TGCAGTGCTATCCCCGGAGGGTCAGGGCGAGGGAACACTGAAGCTTTCTTT. It is translated as CSAIPGGSGRGNTEAFF.

This clonotype was seen repeatedly, ten times or more. The CDR3 DNA reads as TGCGCCAGCAGCTTCTCGCCCTCTGACAGGGTGTCTGGAAACACCATATATTTT. Translated, it gives CASSFSPSDRVSGNTIYF. The chain is built from TRBV5-1 and TRBJ1-3; TRBD1 matches 7 bases. Germline V CDR1 and CDR2: SGHRS, YFSETQ. There are 18 residues in the CDR3. The ends lost 2 bases at V and 1 base at J; junction bases unmatched: 12.

The chain combines TRBV19 with TRBJ2-7; D might be TRBD2 (5 bases). Between the trimmed V and J ends, which lost 10 bases and 5 bases, there was a span of 15 bases. Looked up from germline, CDR1 is LNHDA and CDR2 is SQIVND (reference sequence). The CDR3 is made up of 12 amino acids. The CDR3 here is CATRGPADEQYF. CDR3 sequence (DNA): TGTGCCACCCGGGGTCCAGCAGACGAGCAGTACTTC.

The rearrangement joins TRBV7-3 to TRBJ1-1; 10 positions agree with TRBD1. The germline gives CDR1 SGHTA, CDR2 FQGTGA. This CDR3 contains 17 residues. V gave up 0 bases and J gave up 1 base; unmatched junction bases: 5. The CDR3, as DNA: TGTGCCAGCAGCTTAACCGGGACAGGGGATAGGAACACTGAAGCTTTCTTT. Protein: CASSLTGTGDRNTEAFF.

The chain is built from TRBV30 and TRBJ2-3; D ambiguous. CDR1 GTSNPN and CDR2 SVGIG come from the germline V gene (reference sequence). The CDR3 totals 12 residues. V was shortened by 0 bases and J by 6 bases, with 7 bases between the two germline ends. In nucleotides, the CDR3 is TGTGCCTGGAGTGTTTCTTGGGATACGCAGTATTTT. Protein: CAWSVSWDTQYF.

This chain joins TRBV25-1 and TRBJ2-5; possible D gene TRBD2, 5 bases. CDR1 and CDR2 from the germline V gene are MGHDK and SYGVNS. Trimming removed 11 bases from V and 0 bases from J, with 13 bases in between. This CDR3 contains 13 residues. CDR3 loop: CAWAGSYQETQYF. CDR3 in DNA: TGTGCCTGGGCGGGCTCGTACCAAGAGACCCAGTACTTC.

This clonotype has at least ten counts. The chain joins TRBV12-3 or TRBV12-4 to TRBJ2-1; 10 bases line up with TRBD2. This CDR3 is built from 15 residues. Losses at the gene ends were 2 bases for V and 9 bases for J; bases not matched to a gene: 7. Written as DNA, the CDR3 is TGTGCCAGCAGTTTATTGGGGCTAGCGGGAGTTGAGCAGTTCTTC. Translating it yields CASSLLGLAGVEQFF.

This clonotype has only a few counts. The V and J genes are TRBV20-1 and TRBJ2-7; D may be TRBD2 (6 bases). This CDR3 region has 15 residues. V was cut by 4 bases and J by 0 bases, with 16 bases left in between. CDR1 and CDR2 from the germline V gene are DFQATT and SNEGSKA (reference sequence). The CDR3 sequence: CSATPSAGLSYEQYF. In nucleotides, the CDR3 is TGCAGTGCTACCCCCTCGGCGGGGCTCTCCTACGAGCAGTACTTC.

This clonotype was detected many times. The genes are TRBV2 and TRBJ1-1; weak D call: TRBD1 (5 bases). Per the germline V gene, CDR1 is SNHLY and CDR2 is FYNNEI. V gave up 10 bases and J gave up 1 base, with 10 bases separating them. The CDR3 covers 12 residues. The CDR3 nucleotides read TGTGCCATACAGGTTCCGAACACTGAAGCTTTCTTT. Its protein is CAIQVPNTEAFF.

This clonotype was observed a handful of times. This may come from a read error, since a much larger clone is one base off. The chain couples TRBV4-1 to TRBJ1-2; D perhaps matches TRBD1 (5 bases). The V gene's germline CDR1 is MGHRA and CDR2 YSYEKL. The CDR3 consists of 14 residues. The CDR3 loop is CASSQGGANYGYSF. The CDR3 nucleotides are TGCGCCAGCAGCCAAGGCGGGGCTAACTATGGCTACTCCTTC.

The chain recombines TRBV20-1 with TRBJ2-7; tentatively, D is TRBD2 (5 bases). Trimming pared 6 bases from V and 5 bases from J, leaving 11 bases between. There are 11 residues in the CDR3. The germline CDR1 and CDR2 sequences are DFQATT and SNEGSKA (reference sequence). The CDR3: CSAWGADEQYF. Here the CDR3 DNA reads TGCAGTGCCTGGGGAGCGGACGAGCAGTACTTC.